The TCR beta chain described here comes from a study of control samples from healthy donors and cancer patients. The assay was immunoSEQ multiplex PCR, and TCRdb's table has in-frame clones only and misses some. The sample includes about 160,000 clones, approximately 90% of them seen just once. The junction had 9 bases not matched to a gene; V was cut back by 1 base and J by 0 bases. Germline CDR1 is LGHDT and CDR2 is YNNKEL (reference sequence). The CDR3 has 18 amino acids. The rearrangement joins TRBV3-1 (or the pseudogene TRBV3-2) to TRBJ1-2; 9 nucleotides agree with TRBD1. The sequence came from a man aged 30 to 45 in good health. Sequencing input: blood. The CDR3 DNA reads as TGTGCCAGCAGCCAAGGACACCTGGGGACAGGGACTAACTATGGCTACACCTTC. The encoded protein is CASSQGHLGTGTNYGYTF.